This T cell receptor beta chain was captured in a study of molecular identifiers for immune sequencing clone quantification. Regarding the study as a whole: Highly expanded clone sizes could be underestimated by identical TCR molecules sharing a barcode.

The authors gated naive CD8 T cells as CD8+CD4-CCR7+CD45RA+ for sorting. This clonotype was observed at least ten times. Its specificity is not known. The bulk TCR libraries were made with methods described before and with listed TCR primers. In TCRdb, the PCR reads were re-called with MiXCR into one record per CDR3 protein. The repertoire has 490,000 or so distinct CDR3 sequences, about 21% of them found once; the top ten carry 0.84%. Germline V gene data show CDR1 as LNHNV and CDR2 as YYDKDF (reference sequence). The CDR3 loop spans 16 amino acids. Trimming removed 1 base from V and 1 base from J; junction bases left unmatched: 3.

The V and J genes are TRBV15 and TRBJ2-3; 9 nucleotides match TRBD2. The source of this sequence is a human donor in good health. Some libraries in this study had Jurkat cell RNA spiked in. The specimen sequenced was naive CD8+ T cells from blood, with Jurkat cell RNA spiked in. Subset described: FACS-sorted CD8+CD4-CCR7+CD45RA+ naive T cells. The CDR3 nucleotides read TGTGCCACCAGCAGAGCTATAGCGGGGGGCACAGATACGCAGTATTTT. Translation gives CATSRAIAGGTDTQYF.